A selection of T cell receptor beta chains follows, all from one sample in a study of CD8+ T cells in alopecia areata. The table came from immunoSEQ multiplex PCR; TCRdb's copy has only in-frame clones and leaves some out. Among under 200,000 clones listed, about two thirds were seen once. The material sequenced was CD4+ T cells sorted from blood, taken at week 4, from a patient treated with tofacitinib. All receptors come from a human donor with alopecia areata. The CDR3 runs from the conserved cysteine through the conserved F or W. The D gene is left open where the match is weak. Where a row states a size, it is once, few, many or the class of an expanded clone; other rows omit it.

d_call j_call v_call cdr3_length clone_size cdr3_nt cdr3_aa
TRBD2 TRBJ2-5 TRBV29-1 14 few TGCAGCGTAGGGACTAGCGGGGGACAAGAGACCCAGTACTTC CSVGTSGGQETQYF
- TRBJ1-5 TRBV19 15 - TGTGCCAGTAGTACGGGACCAGATAGCAATCAGCCCCAGCATTTT CASSTGPDSNQPQHF
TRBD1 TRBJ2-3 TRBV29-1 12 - TGCAGCGTTGTACAGGGGGCAGATACGCAGTATTTT CSVVQGADTQYF
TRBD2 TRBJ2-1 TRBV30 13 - TGTGCCTTACTAGCGGGGAATAACAATGAGCAGTTCTTC CALLAGNNNEQFF
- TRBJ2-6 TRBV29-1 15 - TGCAGCGTAGGGACCTTATCTGGTCGGGCCAACGTCCTGACTTTC CSVGTLSGRANVLTF
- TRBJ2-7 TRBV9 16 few TGTGCCAGCAGCGTAGCCCCAGCAAGTTCTCACTACGAGCAGTACTTC CASSVAPASSHYEQYF
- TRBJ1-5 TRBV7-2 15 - TGTGCCAGCAGCCCAGAGCAGGGAAGGTTGTCGCCCCAGCATTTT CASSPEQGRLSPQHF
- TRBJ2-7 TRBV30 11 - TGTGCCTGGAGTTTTTCCTACGAGCAGTACTTC CAWSFSYEQYF
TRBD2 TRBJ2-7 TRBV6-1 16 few TGTGCCAGCAGTGCCTCATACCCAGCGGGGATCTGGGAGCAGTACTTC CASSASYPAGIWEQYF
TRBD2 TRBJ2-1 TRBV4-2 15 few TGTGCCAGCAGCCAACGGACTAGCGGTAACAATGAGCAGTTCTTC CASSQRTSGNNEQFF
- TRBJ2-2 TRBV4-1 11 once TGCGCCAGCAGCAGAACTGGGGAGCTGTTTTTT CASSRTGELFF